The clone carrying this T cell receptor beta chain was found a few times. As yet, its antigen is unknown. These data come from a study of T cell repertoires in cytomegalovirus infection. The wider study: A matching HLA type, together with CMV infection, was signaled by public TCR beta signatures. The study, taken as a whole, reports: Adding up the frequency of public TCR beta families identified people who carried CMV plus the relevant HLA. Clonotype analysis showed dominance of the ex vivo response by HLA-C-restricted CMV-specific TCR beta clonotypes.

Using its own MiXCR run on the reads, TCRdb lists one record per CDR3 protein. The data contain about 180,000 distinct CDR3 sequences, about a sixth of them singletons. The source material was CD8+ T cells from PBMCs. This receptor was identified in a human donor in good health (CMV status not recorded). Some clones in this sample may be carry-over from other donors' samples.

This chain's CDR3 is CSVKGLAGSKYNEQFF. The CDR3 nucleotides are TGCAGCGTTAAGGGACTAGCGGGGTCAAAATACAATGAGCAGTTCTTC. V gene TRBV29-1 combines with J gene TRBJ2-1; 13 bases match TRBD2. The ends lost 5 bases at V and 4 bases at J; junction bases unmatched: 8. Germline V gene lookup returns CDR1 SQVTM and CDR2 ANQGSEA. The CDR3 length is 16 residues.